Below, one T cell receptor beta chain is given with its context. What this receptor recognizes is not known. The sample holds no much larger clone one base away, and base qualities are not on file. These data belong to a study of shared clonotypes between healthy human individuals (dated by TCRdb to the early 2020s). For the wider study: The cohort comprised a couple of women and three men aged 18 to 49 years. The study deeply sequenced blood TCR repertoires of about five healthy adults to estimate repertoire size and the extent of clonotype sharing between individuals. Leukapheresis yielded between about 0.85 and 10 billion PBMCs per donor. Per donor, three plates each were used for CD4 naive and CD4 memory, two for CD8 naive, and one for CD8 memory. To increase sequencing depth and limit assay-specific biases, TCR repertoire library preparation and sequencing were carried out by different laboratories using diverse techniques.

From a lookup of the germline V gene, CDR1 and CDR2 are SGHRS and YFSETQ. V was cut back by 0 bases and J by 6 bases, leaving a gap of 10 bases between them. The CDR3 numbers 15 residues from cysteine through phenylalanine. Only the CDR3 part of the read is kept: 45 bases, read in frame from the first base. Healthy HIV-negative adults with no recently reported acute infections or vaccinations were included as donors. Every donor was a Caucasian adult living in Nashville, Tennessee, USA. CD4+ T cells were enriched through magnetic negative selection, after which naive cells were positively selected on CD45RA and the remaining negative fraction served as the memory subset. After blood collection by leukapheresis, PBMCs were isolated using Ficoll-Histopaque density gradient centrifugation and then cryopreserved in the vapor phase of liquid nitrogen. Analytical flow cytometry was used to check the purity and quantity of each magnetically sorted T cell population. Genomic DNA was isolated from each sorted fraction and quantified by UV absorbance on a Nanodrop 2000c.

Using the deep immunoSEQ assay, multiplex PCR amplified TCR CDR3 regions from genomic DNA. Extracted genomic DNA from each cell subset was distributed evenly across all wells of several immunoSEQ 96-well plates, and each plate was treated as a replicate. Each replicate PCR for sorted subsets received about 200 ng genomic DNA, equal to tens of thousands of T cell genomes. Purified libraries were measured with a Qubit 3.0 fluorometer, size-checked on a Bioanalyzer 2100, and measured again with the KAPA Library Quantification kit. A separate single-read 150-cycle Illumina NextSeq 550 flow cell was used to sequence each immunoSEQ 96-well plate. On the authors' methods: Because the immunoSEQ output included only junctional sequences and no quality scores, the filtering could not be the same as the filtering used for full-length reads. To assign V/J genes and CDR3, sequences were annotated against IMGT germline references using PyIR, a Python wrapper for IgBLAST v1.9. Reads were filtered out if the reads had weak V/J assignments (E-value above 1e-6), no CDR3, stop codons, out-of-frame junctions, or ambiguous translated residues. A V3J clonotype was defined by an identical inferred V gene, J gene, and CDR3 amino acid sequence. Percentage overlap between repertoires was calculated by dividing the number of shared unique clonotypes by the size of the smaller repertoire. Repertoire richness was assessed with RTK rarefaction, the Chao1 estimator, and Recon v2.1 estimates of unobserved clonotypes. OLGA was used to compute generation probabilities for all TCRbeta clonotypes that the gDNA method yielded from four donors. TCRdb holds this immuneACCESS table with in-frame rearrangements only. Some clones are missing; in checked studies, unresolved V genes explain under half, and the rest has no known cause. V, J and clone size are those of that table, while D and trimming were read from the DNA. For this sample there are about 980,000 clones; around 80% appear just once. The ten top clones hold about 1.5% of the sample.

On the study overall, not on this receptor specifically: Pairwise subsampling indicated that sequencing depth was expected to affect the degree of clonotype sharing among donors. Clonotypes shared by all four sorted-subset donors showed higher generation probabilities than non-shared clonotypes. The small number of donors limited the genetic and exposure-history diversity represented. Estimated clonotype richness was generally larger for naive than for memory subsets. Sampling was limited to blood, and TCR repertoires in tissue likely differ from TCR repertoires in blood. Even with the large sequencing depth, rarefaction of the sorted-subset datasets indicated that sequencing was incomplete. Approximately 4.8% of naive CD4, 3.5% of naive CD8, approximately 2.2% of memory CD4, and roughly 0.4% of memory CD8 clonotypes were shared across several donors.

The source material was memory CD4+ T cells sorted from blood. The cell subset or site label here, explained by the study, means: CD45RA-negative fraction. The chain is assembled from TRBV5-1 and TRBJ1-6; no D gene is confidently identified. This clonotype originated in a man aged 18 to 35 in good health. The CDR3 reads as follows: CASSLEQAVNSPLHF. The nucleotide sequence is given as TGCGCCAGCAGCTTGGAGCAGGCGGTTAATTCACCCCTCCACTTT. The CDR3 plus the reference TRBV5-1 and TRBJ1-6 genes for the other parts give the full variable domain: KAGVTQTPRYLIKTRGQQVTLSCSPISGHRSVSWYQQTPGQGLQFLFEYFSETQRNKGNFPGRFSGRQFSNSRSEMNVSTLELGDSALYLCASSLEQAVNSPLHFGNGTRLTVT.